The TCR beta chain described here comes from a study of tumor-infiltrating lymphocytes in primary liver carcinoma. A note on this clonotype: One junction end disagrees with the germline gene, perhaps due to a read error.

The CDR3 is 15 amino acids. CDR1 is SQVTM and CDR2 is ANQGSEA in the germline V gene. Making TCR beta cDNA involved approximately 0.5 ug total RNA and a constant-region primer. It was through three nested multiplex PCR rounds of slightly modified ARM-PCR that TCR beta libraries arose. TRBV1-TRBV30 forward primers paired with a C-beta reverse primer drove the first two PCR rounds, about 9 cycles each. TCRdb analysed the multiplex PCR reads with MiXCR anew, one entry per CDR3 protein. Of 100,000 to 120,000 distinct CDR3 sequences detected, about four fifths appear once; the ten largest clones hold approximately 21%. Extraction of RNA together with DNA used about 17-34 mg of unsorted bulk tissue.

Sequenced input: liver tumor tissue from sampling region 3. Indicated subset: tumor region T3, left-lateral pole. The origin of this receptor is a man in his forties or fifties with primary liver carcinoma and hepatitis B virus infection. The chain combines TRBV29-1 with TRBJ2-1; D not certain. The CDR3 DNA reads TGCAGCGTTGATCTTTCTAAGGCCAATATCAATGAGCAGTTTTTC. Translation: CSVDLSKANINEQFF.